Each of the 17 T cell receptor beta chains below was sequenced from the same sample in a study of human CD8 memory T cell subsets. TCR beta was sequenced from UMI-tagged 5' RACE libraries. TCRdb reprocessed the 5' RACE reads and stores each CDR3 protein as one record, lacking DNA. The table for this sample gives 9,500 to 12,000 distinct CDR3 sequences. Sequencing input: CD8+ T cells from PBMCs. These receptors all stem from a human donor in good health.

The chain has TRBV25-1 and TRBJ1-2; TCRdb designates TRBD1, a call that cannot be tested without DNA. In germline, CDR1 is MGHDK, CDR2 SYGVNS. This CDR3 is built from 13 residues. The CDR3 here is CASSGGTGYGYTF.

The rearrangement links TRBV10-2 to TRBJ2-3; TCRdb's D call of TRBD1 is untestable without DNA. Germline lookup yields CDR1 WSHSY and CDR2 SAAADI. This CDR3 is built from 16 residues. The CDR3 sequence is CASSGDRGLGTDTQYF.

In terms of frequency, this clonotype is medium-sized. The genes are TRBV29-1 and TRBJ2-1; TCRdb proposes TRBD1, but this gene call is untestable without DNA. The CDR3 extends over 13 amino acids. Germline CDR1 reads SQVTM; CDR2 reads ANQGSEA. CDR3 in amino acids: CSVATGDRDEQFF.

The chain couples TRBV19 to TRBJ2-1; TCRdb proposes TRBD2, but this gene call is untestable without DNA. The CDR3 runs 15 residues. Germline CDR1 and CDR2: LNHDA and SQIVND (reference sequence). CDR3 loop: CASSIIAGGVNEQFF.

The gene calls are TRBV7-9 and TRBJ2-5; TCRdb picks TRBD1, but there is no DNA to check that call. This CDR3 has 14 amino acids. Looked up from germline, CDR1 is SEHNR and CDR2 is FQNEAQ (reference sequence). The CDR3 protein is CAGSFRDMWETQYF.

Judged by frequency, this clonotype is medium-sized. This chain connects TRBV28 to TRBJ2-3; TCRdb's D gene call, TRBD2, goes unchecked for lack of DNA. CDR1 and CDR2 (germline): MDHEN, SYDVKM. The CDR3 runs to 20 residues. CDR3: CASSLEASGMRTPSTDTQYF.

This CDR3 reads CATSVRDSYNEQFF. The chain couples TRBV15 to TRBJ2-1. Germline V gives CDR1 LNHNV, CDR2 YYDKDF (reference sequence). The CDR3 has 14 residues.

The rearrangement uses TRBV6-6 and TRBJ2-3; no DNA is available, so the TRBD2 call from TCRdb remains unchecked. Germline assignment: CDR1 MNHNY and CDR2 SVGAGI (reference sequence). The CDR3 has 14 amino acids. The CDR3 spells CASTGLAGADTQYF.

This clonotype is called medium-sized based on its frequency. The CDR3 protein is CASSSHLQTSEQYF. This sequence joins TRBV5-1 and TRBJ2-7. The CDR3 spans 14 residues. Germline V gene data show CDR1 as SGHRS and CDR2 as YFSETQ.

The CDR3 is CASSLSESSSYEQYF. V usage is TRBV7-9 and J usage is TRBJ2-7. Germline-derived CDR1 and CDR2 are SEHNR and FQNEAQ (reference sequence). CDR3 size: 15 residues.

V is TRBV19 and J is TRBJ2-7; no DNA is available, so the TRBD1 call from TCRdb remains unchecked. The CDR3 has 14 amino acids. The V gene's germline CDR1 is LNHDA and CDR2 SQIVND (reference sequence). The CDR3 sequence is CASSRETGLYEQYF.

V is TRBV4-2 and J is TRBJ2-7; TCRdb outputs TRBD2, but without DNA this stays unchecked. CDR3 length equals 15 residues. Germline values: CDR1 LGHNA, CDR2 YNFKEQ. The CDR3 sequence is CASSQGLASAYEQYF.

The rearrangement uses TRBV12-3 or TRBV12-4 and TRBJ2-4. The CDR3 is 15 residues long. CDR3 residues: CASSAGRSFLNIQYF.

The chain recombines TRBV6-5 with TRBJ2-7; TCRdb outputs TRBD1, but without DNA this stays unchecked. In germline, CDR1 is MNHEY, CDR2 SVGAGI. The CDR3 totals 13 residues. The CDR3 loop is CASRSRDRGEQYF.

The J gene is TRBJ2-7, the V gene TRBV28; TCRdb picks TRBD2, but there is no DNA to check that call. Germline assignment: CDR1 MDHEN and CDR2 SYDVKM. The CDR3 extends over 16 amino acids. The CDR3 is CASSLTPVGRAYEQYF.

The rearrangement uses TRBV28 and TRBJ2-3; lacking DNA, the TRBD1 call made by TCRdb goes unchecked. The CDR3 spans 16 residues. Germline V gene data show CDR1 as MDHEN and CDR2 as SYDVKM. CDR3 residues: CASRITRDRERDTQYF. The entire variable domain, with the rest obtained from reference TRBV28 and TRBJ2-3, is as follows: DVKVTQSSRYLVKRTGEKVFLECVQDMDHENMFWYRQDPGLGLRLIYFSYDVKMKEKGDIPEGYSVSREKKERFSLILESASTNQTSMYLCASRITRDRERDTQYFGPGTRLTVL.

The V gene is TRBV29-1, the J gene TRBJ2-5; TCRdb outputs TRBD2, but without DNA this stays unchecked. In germline, CDR1 is SQVTM, CDR2 ANQGSEA. This CDR3 has 13 residues. The CDR3 is CSVPAGHQETQYF.